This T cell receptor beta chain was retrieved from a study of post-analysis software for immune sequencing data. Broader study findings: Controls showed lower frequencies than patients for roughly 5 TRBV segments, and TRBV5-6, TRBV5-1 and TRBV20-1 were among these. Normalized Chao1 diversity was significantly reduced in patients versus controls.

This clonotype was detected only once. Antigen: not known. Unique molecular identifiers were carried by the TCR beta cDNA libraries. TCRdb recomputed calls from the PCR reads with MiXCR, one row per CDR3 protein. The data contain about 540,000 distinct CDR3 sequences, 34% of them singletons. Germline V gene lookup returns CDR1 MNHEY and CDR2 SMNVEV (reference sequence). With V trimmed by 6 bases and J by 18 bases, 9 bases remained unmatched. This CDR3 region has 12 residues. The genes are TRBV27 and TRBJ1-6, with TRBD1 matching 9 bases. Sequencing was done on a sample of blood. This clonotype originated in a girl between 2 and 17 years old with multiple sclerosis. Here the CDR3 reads CASRTGGREYHF. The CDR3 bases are TGTGCCAGCAGAACAGGGGGCCGGGAGTACCACTTT.